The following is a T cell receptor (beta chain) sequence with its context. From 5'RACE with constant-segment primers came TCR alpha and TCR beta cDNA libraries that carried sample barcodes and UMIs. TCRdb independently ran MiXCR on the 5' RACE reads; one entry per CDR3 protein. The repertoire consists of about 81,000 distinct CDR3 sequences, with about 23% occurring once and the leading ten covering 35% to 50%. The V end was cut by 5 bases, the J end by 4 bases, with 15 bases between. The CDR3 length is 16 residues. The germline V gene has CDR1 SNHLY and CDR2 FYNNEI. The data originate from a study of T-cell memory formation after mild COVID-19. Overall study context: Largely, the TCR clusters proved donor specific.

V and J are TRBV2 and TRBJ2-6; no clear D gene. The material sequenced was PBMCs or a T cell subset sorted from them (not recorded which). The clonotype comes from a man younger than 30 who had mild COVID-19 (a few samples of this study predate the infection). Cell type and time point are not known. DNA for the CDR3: TGTGCCAGCAGTTTGTTTTACCCTTCCGGGGCCAACGTCCTGACTTTC. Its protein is CASSLFYPSGANVLTF. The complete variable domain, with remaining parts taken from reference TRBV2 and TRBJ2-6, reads EPEVTQTPSHQVTQMGQEVILRCVPISNHLYFYWYRQILGQKVEFLVSFYNNEISEKSEIFDDQFSVERPDGSNFTLKIRSTKLEDSAMYFCASSLFYPSGANVLTFGAGSRLTVL.